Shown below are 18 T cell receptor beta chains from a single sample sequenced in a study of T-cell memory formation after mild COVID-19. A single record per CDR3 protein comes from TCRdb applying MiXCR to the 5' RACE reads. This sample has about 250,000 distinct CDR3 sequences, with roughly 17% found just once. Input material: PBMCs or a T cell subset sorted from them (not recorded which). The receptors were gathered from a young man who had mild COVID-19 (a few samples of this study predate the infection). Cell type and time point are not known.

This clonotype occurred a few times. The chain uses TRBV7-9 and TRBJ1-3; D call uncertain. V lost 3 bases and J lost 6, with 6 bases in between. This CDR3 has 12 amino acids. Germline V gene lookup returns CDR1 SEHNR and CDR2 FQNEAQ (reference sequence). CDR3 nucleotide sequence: TGTGCCAGCAGCTTCGGCGAAAACACCATATATTTT. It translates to CASSFGENTIYF.

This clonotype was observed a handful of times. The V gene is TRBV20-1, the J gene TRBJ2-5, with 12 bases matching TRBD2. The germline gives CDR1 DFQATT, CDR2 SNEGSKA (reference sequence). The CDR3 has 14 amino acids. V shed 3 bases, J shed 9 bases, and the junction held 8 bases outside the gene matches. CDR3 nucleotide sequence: TGCAGTGCTAGCCCCCTAGCGGGGGGGACGGCCCAGTACTTC. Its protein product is CSASPLAGGTAQYF.

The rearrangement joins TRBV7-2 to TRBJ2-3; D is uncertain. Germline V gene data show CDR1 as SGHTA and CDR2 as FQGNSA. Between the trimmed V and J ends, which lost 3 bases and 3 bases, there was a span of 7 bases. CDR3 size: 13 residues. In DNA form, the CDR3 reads TGTGCCAGCAGCTTCGACTGGACAGATACGCAGTATTTT. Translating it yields CASSFDWTDTQYF.

CDR3: CSVVVQSNQPQHF. CDR3 DNA sequence: TGCAGCGTTGTGGTACAGAGCAATCAGCCCCAGCATTTT. The chain is built from TRBV29-1 and TRBJ1-5; D not certain. The V end lost 4 bases, the J end lost 1 base, and 8 bases lay between the germline ends. The CDR3 extends over 13 amino acids. The germline V gene has CDR1 SQVTM and CDR2 ANQGSEA.

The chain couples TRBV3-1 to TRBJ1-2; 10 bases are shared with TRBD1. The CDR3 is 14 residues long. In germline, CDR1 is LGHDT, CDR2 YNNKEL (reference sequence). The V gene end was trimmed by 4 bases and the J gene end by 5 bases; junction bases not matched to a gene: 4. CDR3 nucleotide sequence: TGTGCCAGCAGCCCTGGGACAGGGGTTTATGGCTACACCTTC. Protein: CASSPGTGVYGYTF.

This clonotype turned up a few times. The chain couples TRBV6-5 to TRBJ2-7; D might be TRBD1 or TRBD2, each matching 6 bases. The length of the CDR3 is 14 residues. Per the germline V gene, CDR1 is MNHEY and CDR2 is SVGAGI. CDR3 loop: CASRRGAGSFEQYV. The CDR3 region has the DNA TGTGCCAGCAGGAGGGGGGCAGGGTCCTTCGAGCAGTACGTC.

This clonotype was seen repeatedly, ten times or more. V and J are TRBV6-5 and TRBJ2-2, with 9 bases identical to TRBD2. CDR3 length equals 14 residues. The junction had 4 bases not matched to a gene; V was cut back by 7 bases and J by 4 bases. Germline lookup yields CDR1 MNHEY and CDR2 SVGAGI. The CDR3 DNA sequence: TGTGCCAGCACTGCTAGCGGGGCCACCGGGGAGCTGTTTTTT. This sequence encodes CASTASGATGELFF.

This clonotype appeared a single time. This chain's CDR3 is CASSSTTGRETQYF. In DNA, the CDR3 is TGTGCCAGCAGTTCCACGACCGGCCGGGAGACCCAGTACTTC. V is TRBV12-3 or TRBV12-4 and J is TRBJ2-5; no reliable D call. This CDR3 region has 14 residues. Deletions cut 4 bases from V and 5 bases from J, with 14 bases between.

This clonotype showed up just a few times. The CDR3 DNA follows: TGTGCCAGCAGCTTAGGTGGCCTGAGCACAGATACGCAGTATTTT. Protein: CASSLGGLSTDTQYF. The chain has TRBV7-9 and TRBJ2-3; D gene uncertain. The CDR3 covers 15 residues. Germline CDR1 reads SEHNR; CDR2 reads FQNEAQ (reference sequence). V was trimmed by 1 base and J by 0 bases, leaving 8 bases between them.

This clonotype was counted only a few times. The CDR3: CASSVGGGEFF. CDR3 sequence (DNA): TGTGCCAGCAGTGTCGGGGGGGGCGAGTTCTTC. The rearrangement links TRBV2 to TRBJ2-1, with 8 bases identical to TRBD2. Germline loops: CDR1 SNHLY, CDR2 FYNNEI. Trimming took 4 bases from V and 14 from J; bases not matched to a gene: 4. This CDR3 has 11 residues.

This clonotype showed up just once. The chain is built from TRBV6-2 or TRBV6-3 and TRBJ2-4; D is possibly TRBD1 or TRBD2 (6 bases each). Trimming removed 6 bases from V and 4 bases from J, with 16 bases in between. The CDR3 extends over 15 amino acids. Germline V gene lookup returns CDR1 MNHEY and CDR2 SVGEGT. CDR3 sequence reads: CASRHGGRTKNIQYF. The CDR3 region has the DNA TGTGCCAGCAGGCACGGGGGCAGGACTAAAAACATTCAGTACTTC.

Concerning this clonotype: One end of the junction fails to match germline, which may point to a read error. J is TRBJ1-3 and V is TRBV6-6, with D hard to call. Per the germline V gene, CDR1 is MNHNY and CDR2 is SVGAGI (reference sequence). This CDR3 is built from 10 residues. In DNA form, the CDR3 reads TGTGACAGCAGTTACGGGTTACTATATTTT. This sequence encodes CDSSYGLLYF.

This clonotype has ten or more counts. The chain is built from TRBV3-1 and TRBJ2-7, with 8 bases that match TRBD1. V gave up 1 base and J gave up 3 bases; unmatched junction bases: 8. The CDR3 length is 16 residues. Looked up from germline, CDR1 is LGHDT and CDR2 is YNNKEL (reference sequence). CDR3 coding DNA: TGTGCCAGCAGCCAAGGCCACGGCAGGGGGCTCTACGAGCAGTACGTC. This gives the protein CASSQGHGRGLYEQYV.

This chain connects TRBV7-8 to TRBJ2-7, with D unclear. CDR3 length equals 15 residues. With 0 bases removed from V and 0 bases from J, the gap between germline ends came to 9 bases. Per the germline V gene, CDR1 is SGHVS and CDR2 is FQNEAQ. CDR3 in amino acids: CASSLAQSLSYEQYV. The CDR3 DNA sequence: TGTGCCAGCAGCTTAGCGCAGTCCCTCTCCTACGAGCAGTACGTC.

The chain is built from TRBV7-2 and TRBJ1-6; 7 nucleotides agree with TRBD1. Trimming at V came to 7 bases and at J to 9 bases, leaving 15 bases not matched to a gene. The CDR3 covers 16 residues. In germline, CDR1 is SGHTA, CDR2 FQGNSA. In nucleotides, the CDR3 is TGTGCCAGCAAGACGAGCTGGGGACAGCTGGGTTCACCCCTCCACTTT. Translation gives CASKTSWGQLGSPLHF. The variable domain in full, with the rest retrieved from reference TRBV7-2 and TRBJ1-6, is GAGVSQSPSNKVTEKGKDVELRCDPISGHTALYWYRQSLGQGLEFLIYFQGNSAPDKSGLPSDRFSAERTGGSVSTLTIQRTQQEDSAVYLCASKTSWGQLGSPLHFGNGTRLTVT.

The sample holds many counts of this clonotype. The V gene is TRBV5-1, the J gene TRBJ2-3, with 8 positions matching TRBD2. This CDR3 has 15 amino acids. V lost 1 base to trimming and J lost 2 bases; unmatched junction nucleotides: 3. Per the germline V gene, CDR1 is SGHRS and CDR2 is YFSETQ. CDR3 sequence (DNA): TGCGCCAGCAGCTTGAACGGGGGGGACACAGATACGCAGTATTTT. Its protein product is CASSLNGGDTDTQYF.

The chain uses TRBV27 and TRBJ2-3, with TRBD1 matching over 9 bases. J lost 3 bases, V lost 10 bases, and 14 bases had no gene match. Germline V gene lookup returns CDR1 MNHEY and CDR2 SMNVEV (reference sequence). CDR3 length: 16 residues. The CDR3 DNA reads TGTGCCACTCGTTTCCGGGGGACAGGGATAACAGATACGCAGTATTTT. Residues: CATRFRGTGITDTQYF.

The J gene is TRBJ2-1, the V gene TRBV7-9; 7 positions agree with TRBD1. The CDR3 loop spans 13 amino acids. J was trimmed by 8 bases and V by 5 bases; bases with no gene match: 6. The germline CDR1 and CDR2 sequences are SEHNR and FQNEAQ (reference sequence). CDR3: CASSRGTAHEQFF. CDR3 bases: TGTGCCAGCAGCAGGGGGACAGCACATGAGCAGTTCTTC.